This TCR beta chain was recovered during a study of cytomegalovirus exposure and HLA in healthy donors. Study at large: A later analysis reported the same platform for the roughly 120 validation repertoires and the 666 first-cohort repertoires.

Details on this clone: Its antigen is as yet unknown.

Donors came from a validation cohort of over a hundred subjects, distinct from the first 666-subject cohort. Study conclusions and caveats: A list of 164 TCR beta chains associated with cytomegalovirus was given.

V lost 0 bases, J lost 6 bases, and 9 bases lay in between. In germline, CDR1 is MNHEY, CDR2 SMNVEV (reference sequence). The CDR3 loop spans 13 amino acids. Here immunoSEQ multiplex PCR was the method, and the copy in TCRdb shows in-frame clones only, minus some. The sample contains about 150,000 clones, approximately 94% of which appear only once. The sequence derives from a man aged 18 to 30 in good health and CMV-seropositive. Sequencing was carried out using PBMCs. V usage is TRBV27 and J usage is TRBJ2-7; tentative D call: TRBD1 (6 bases). The CDR3 DNA sequence: TGTGCCAGCAGTTTATCCCGCAGGGGCGAGCAGTACTTC. This encodes CASSLSRRGEQYF.